Each of the 27 T cell receptor beta chains below was sequenced from the same sample in a study of T cells after somatic rescue of genetic block. Method: immunoSEQ multiplex PCR; TCRdb's copy keeps in-frame clones and lacks some. The sample lists 55,000 to 70,000 clones; just under 95% were seen once. What was sequenced was peripheral blood mononuclear cells (PBMCs). The receptors were sampled from a man between 40 and 49 years old.

The J gene is TRBJ2-3, the V gene TRBV5-4; TRBD2 aligns across 7 bases. V lost 1 base, J lost 1 base, and 3 bases stayed unmatched. There are 15 residues in the CDR3. Germline loops: CDR1 SGHNT, CDR2 YYREEE (reference sequence). CDR3 protein: CASSLKSGGTDTQYF. As DNA, the CDR3 is TGTGCCAGCAGCTTGAAGAGCGGGGGCACAGATACGCAGTATTTT.

This clone was found a few times. The V gene is TRBV6-1, the J gene TRBJ2-5, with D uncertain. V lost 1 base and J 2 bases, leaving 8 bases between the germline ends. Germline CDR1 reads MNHNS; CDR2 reads SASEGT. This CDR3 has 14 residues. In DNA, the CDR3 is TGTGCCAGCAGTGAAGTGAAGGAACAAGAGACCCAGTACTTC. This codes for CASSEVKEQETQYF.

J is TRBJ1-2 and V is TRBV7-9; 9 bases are a match to TRBD1. The CDR3 is made up of 16 amino acids. The junction had 13 bases not matched to a gene; V was cut back by 5 bases and J by 6 bases. Germline CDR1 SEHNR, CDR2 FQNEAQ (reference sequence). This CDR3 reads CASSHWGDRALDGYTF. The CDR3 region has the DNA TGTGCCAGCAGCCATTGGGGGGACAGGGCCCTTGATGGCTACACCTTC.

The CDR3 DNA reads TGTGCCAGCAGCCCCAGGGACAGGGCCTACAATGAGCAGTTCTTC. Translating it yields CASSPRDRAYNEQFF. The rearrangement uses TRBV7-9 and TRBJ2-1; 9 nucleotides line up with TRBD1. The CDR3 runs to 15 residues. The ends lost 5 bases at V and 2 bases at J; junction bases unmatched: 4. Germline V gene data show CDR1 as SEHNR and CDR2 as FQNEAQ (reference sequence).

The J gene is TRBJ1-1, the V gene TRBV6-5; TRBD1 might be the D (5 bases). CDR3 size: 15 residues. Per the germline V gene, CDR1 is MNHEY and CDR2 is SVGAGI. Trimming removed 6 bases at V and 4 bases at J, with 18 bases between. In nucleotides, the CDR3 is TGTGCCAGCAGCTACGCAACAGGTCTCGGCACTGAAGCTTTCTTT. Translated, it gives CASSYATGLGTEAFF.

This clone was seen only once. CDR3 residues: CASSGNLQETQYF. The CDR3 nucleotides read TGTGCCAGCAGTGGAAATTTACAAGAGACCCAGTACTTC. This chain links TRBV27 with TRBJ2-5, with D uncertain. From germline, CDR1 is MNHEY and CDR2 SMNVEV (reference sequence). V gave up 5 bases and J gave up 2 bases, with 9 bases separating them. This CDR3 comprises 13 residues.

This clone was seen more than once but under ten times. The V and J genes are TRBV12-5 and TRBJ1-1, with 7 bases aligning to TRBD1. After removal of 1 base from V and 4 bases from J, the junction contained 6 bases not matched to a gene. The CDR3 totals 15 residues. From germline, CDR1 is LGHNT and CDR2 FRNRAP. DNA for the CDR3: TGTGCTAGTGGTTTGGGACAGGGTGGCGCCACTGAAGCTTTCTTT. Amino acid sequence: CASGLGQGGATEAFF.

The chain couples TRBV10-3 to TRBJ1-2; a weak D match, TRBD1 (5 bases). The germline CDR1 and CDR2 sequences are ENHRY and SYGVKD. The CDR3 has 17 amino acids. The V end was cut by 0 bases, the J end by 0 bases, with 14 bases between. CDR3 amino acids: CAISESTGALSNYGYTF. The CDR3 coding sequence is TGTGCCATCAGTGAGTCCACCGGGGCGCTATCTAACTATGGCTACACCTTC.

The chain combines TRBV5-1 with TRBJ2-1; 7 bases match TRBD2. The junction had 11 bases not matched to a gene; V was cut back by 4 bases and J by 1 base. This CDR3 spans 17 amino acids. Per the germline V gene, CDR1 is SGHRS and CDR2 is YFSETQ. DNA for the CDR3: TGCGCCAGCAGCCCGGGTACTTGGCGGGGGTCCTACAATGAGCAGTTCTTC. This translates into CASSPGTWRGSYNEQFF.

The genes are TRBV6-1 and TRBJ2-1; D is perhaps TRBD1 (5 bases). Germline CDR1 and CDR2: MNHNS and SASEGT. This CDR3 region has 15 residues. V gave up 6 bases and J gave up 5 bases, with 17 bases separating them. DNA for the CDR3: TGTGCCAGCAGACCCAGACAGTTAGCCAACAATGAGCAGTTCTTC. Protein product: CASRPRQLANNEQFF.

This rearrangement joins TRBV25-1 to TRBJ2-7; D remains unclear. Germline CDR1 reads MGHDK; CDR2 reads SYGVNS. With 4 bases removed from V and 3 bases from J, the gap between germline ends came to 13 bases. CDR3 length equals 14 residues. The CDR3 reads CASSVLGDNYEQYF. DNA for the CDR3: TGTGCCAGCAGTGTCCTCGGAGATAACTACGAGCAGTACTTC.

The chain couples TRBV7-9 to TRBJ2-3; D remains unclear. Trimming stripped 2 bases from V and 4 bases from J, with 13 bases between. The CDR3 contains 15 residues. The germline CDR1 and CDR2 sequences are SEHNR and FQNEAQ (reference sequence). CDR3 sequence (DNA): TGTGCCAGCAGCTTAACGGCGGTCGGCGCAGATACGCAGTATTTT. It yields the protein CASSLTAVGADTQYF.

This chain links TRBV5-5 with TRBJ1-3; weak D call: TRBD1 (5 bases). This CDR3 spans 15 amino acids. V lost 4 bases, J lost 5 bases, and 16 bases lay in between. CDR1 SGHKS and CDR2 YYEKEE come from the germline V gene (reference sequence). This CDR3 reads CASSPPTVARNTIYF. DNA for the CDR3: TGTGCCAGCAGCCCGCCGACAGTAGCCAGAAACACCATATATTTT.

The table lists this clone with a count of one. At one of its ends the junction is not consistent with the germline gene, which may arise from a read error. The chain is built from TRBV7-7 and TRBJ1-3; D is ambiguous. The CDR3 extends over 13 amino acids. Germline V gene lookup returns CDR1 SSHAT and CDR2 FNYEAQ (reference sequence). CDR3 protein: CASSLAQGNTIYF. The CDR3 nucleotides are TGTGCTAGCAGCCTTGCTCAGGGAAACACCATATATTTT.

This chain joins TRBV27 and TRBJ2-7, with a possible D match to TRBD2 (8 bases). The ends were cut back, 8 bases at V and 3 bases at J, with 23 bases in the middle. CDR1 is MNHEY, CDR2 SMNVEV, per germline (reference sequence). The CDR3 contains 16 residues. CDR3 residues: CASRDSGSVSIYEQYF. The CDR3 DNA sequence: TGTGCCAGCCGGGACAGCGGGAGTGTCTCCATCTACGAGCAGTACTTC.

The chain combines TRBV5-1 with TRBJ2-2; 8 positions match TRBD1. CDR1 and CDR2 from the germline V gene are SGHRS and YFSETQ. The CDR3 contains 17 residues. Losses at the gene ends were 0 bases for V and 1 base for J; bases not matched to a gene: 5. CDR3 amino acids: CASSLGSGTGNTGELFF. In nucleotides, the CDR3 is TGCGCCAGCAGCTTGGGGTCCGGGACAGGGAACACCGGGGAGCTGTTTTTT.

The chain recombines TRBV5-4 with TRBJ1-1; a weak D match, TRBD1 (5 bases). CDR1 SGHNT and CDR2 YYREEE come from the germline V gene (reference sequence). With 5 bases removed from V and 8 bases from J, the gap between germline ends came to 13 bases. This CDR3 has 12 residues. CDR3 sequence: CASRQPGGEAFF. As DNA, the CDR3 is TGTGCCAGCAGGCAGCCGGGGGGAGAAGCTTTCTTT. The full variable domain, in which reference TRBV5-4 and TRBJ1-1 provide the parts outside the CDR3, is ETGVTQSPTHLIKTRGQQVTLRCSSQSGHNTVSWYQQALGQGPQFIFQYYREEENGRGNFPPRFSGLQFPNYSSELNVNALELDDSALYLCASRQPGGEAFFGQGTRLTVV.

The V and J genes are TRBV7-2 and TRBJ2-7; D may be TRBD2 (6 bases). V was shortened by 5 bases and J by 3 bases, with 14 bases between the two germline ends. The CDR3 loop spans 14 amino acids. Germline V gives CDR1 SGHTA, CDR2 FQGNSA. In DNA form, the CDR3 reads TGTGCCAGCAGCCTCTCGGCGGAGGGCTACGAGCAGTACTTC. Encoded protein: CASSLSAEGYEQYF.

This chain joins TRBV5-4 and TRBJ1-1; D is unresolved. Germline-derived CDR1 and CDR2 are SGHNT and YYREEE (reference sequence). CDR3 length: 12 amino acids. Trimming stripped 3 bases from V and 5 bases from J, with 8 bases between. CDR3: CASSSLGTEAFF. CDR3 in DNA: TGTGCCAGCAGCTCCCTGGGGACTGAAGCTTTCTTT.

V usage is TRBV5-1 and J usage is TRBJ2-1; TRBD2 matches at 11 bases. The CDR3 runs 15 residues. Trimming at V came to 2 bases and at J to 9 bases, leaving 7 bases not matched to a gene. Germline V gene lookup returns CDR1 SGHRS and CDR2 YFSETQ. CDR3 sequence (DNA): TGCGCCAGCAGCTTCGGTAGCGGGGGGGCCGGTGAGCAGTTCTTC. Its translation: CASSFGSGGAGEQFF.

The V gene is TRBV6-5, the J gene TRBJ2-7, with 7 positions matching TRBD1. The germline V gene has CDR1 MNHEY and CDR2 SVGAGI. Trimming took 5 bases from V and 8 from J; bases not matched to a gene: 15. The CDR3 extends over 15 amino acids. Here the CDR3 reads CASSKSRDRATQQYF. In nucleotides, the CDR3 is TGTGCCAGCAGTAAAAGTAGGGACAGAGCTACCCAGCAGTACTTC.

The gene calls are TRBV6-6 and TRBJ2-7, with no clear D. V shed 5 bases and J shed 0 bases, with 11 bases lying between them. Germline V gene lookup returns CDR1 MNHNY and CDR2 SVGAGI (reference sequence). The CDR3 length is 14 residues. CDR3 nucleotide sequence: TGTGCCAGCAGTCCGGCAGGCAGCTCCTACGAGCAGTACTTC. Encoded protein: CASSPAGSSYEQYF.

The chain has TRBV4-1 and TRBJ2-4, with 9 bases matching TRBD2. The CDR3 extends over 19 amino acids. Germline-derived CDR1 and CDR2 are MGHRA and YSYEKL. J was trimmed by 0 bases and V by 5 bases; bases with no gene match: 14. CDR3 DNA: TGCGCCAGCAGCGGCTCCGGTAGCGGGGGACTTTTAGCCAAAAACATTCAGTACTTC. Translated, it gives CASSGSGSGGLLAKNIQYF.

This rearrangement joins TRBV18 to TRBJ2-1; 9 positions agree with TRBD2. The CDR3 consists of 18 residues. The V gene end was trimmed by 5 bases and the J gene end by 7 bases; junction bases not matched to a gene: 18. Germline values: CDR1 KGHSH, CDR2 LQKENI. The CDR3 protein is CASSSTGAASGISNEQFF. The DNA for the CDR3 is TGTGCCAGCTCATCCACCGGGGCGGCTAGCGGGATTTCAAATGAGCAGTTCTTC.

This clone was detected only once. The CDR3 here is CASSQAFVSTEAFF. In DNA, the CDR3 is TGCGCCAGCAGCCAAGCGTTCGTCAGCACTGAAGCTTTCTTT. This sequence joins TRBV4-1 and TRBJ1-1, with no clear D. The CDR3 runs to 14 residues. Germline V lookup: CDR1 MGHRA, CDR2 YSYEKL. V was clipped by 1 base and J by 4 bases, with 10 bases between them.

This clone showed up just once. The chain carries TRBV5-1 and TRBJ2-7; no reliable D call. V lost 0 bases and J 4 bases, leaving 11 bases between the germline ends. The CDR3 loop spans 14 amino acids. Germline V gives CDR1 SGHRS, CDR2 YFSETQ. CDR3 in amino acids: CASSLGPLGYEQYF. The DNA for the CDR3 is TGCGCCAGCAGCTTGGGTCCCCTCGGATACGAGCAGTACTTC.

This chain uses TRBV5-5 with TRBJ2-7, with D perhaps TRBD1 (5 bases). The length of the CDR3 is 15 residues. The germline CDR1 and CDR2 sequences are SGHKS and YYEKEE (reference sequence). V dropped 2 bases and J dropped 0 bases, with 12 bases sitting between them. Here the CDR3 DNA reads TGTGCCAGCAGCTTTATCCAGGGAAACTCCTACGAGCAGTACTTC. Its protein is CASSFIQGNSYEQYF. Filled out from reference TRBV5-5 and TRBJ2-7, the complete variable domain reads DAGVTQSPTHLIKTRGQQVTLRCSPISGHKSVSWYQQVLGQGPQFIFQYYEKEERGRGNFPDRFSARQFPNYSSELNVNALLLGDSALYLCASSFIQGNSYEQYFGPGTRLTVT.